This T cell receptor beta chain was found in a study of T cell changes during pregnancy in multiple sclerosis. The V gene's germline CDR1 is MNHNY and CDR2 SVGAGI (reference sequence). The length of the CDR3 is 11 residues. The V and J ends lost 0 bases and 15 bases respectively, with 9 bases between them. Some clones are missing from TCRdb's copy, which holds only in-frame ones; the method was immunoSEQ multiplex PCR. The sample lists around 60,000 clones, around 95% seen once, with roughly 0.35% in the top ten. The genes are TRBV6-6 and TRBJ2-1; D remains unclear. This material consisted of CD4+ T cells from peripheral blood mononuclear cells, taken before pregnancy. The TCR originated in a female donor with multiple sclerosis, enrolled in a pregnancy study. The CDR3 DNA reads TGTGCCAGCAGTTACTCGACTTGGTTGTTCTTC. Its translation is CASSYSTWLFF.